The 24 T cell receptor beta chains below all came from one sample that was sequenced in a study of cytomegalovirus exposure and HLA in healthy donors. 60 Vbeta and 13 Jbeta primers were used in PCR. Measured with immunoSEQ multiplex PCR; TCRdb has only the in-frame clones, and not every one. Its listing shows 68,000 or so clones. The material sequenced was PBMCs. These receptors were obtained from a female donor in good health and CMV-seropositive.

The J gene is TRBJ2-2, the V gene TRBV9; D possibly corresponds to TRBD1 (6 bases). There are 16 residues in the CDR3. V was shortened by 4 bases and J by 5 bases, with 18 bases between the two germline ends. Germline V gives CDR1 SGDLS, CDR2 YYNGEE. CDR3 residues: CASSRLQGSGTGELFF. The CDR3 bases are TGTGCCAGCAGCCGTCTCCAGGGGTCGGGAACCGGGGAGCTGTTTTTT. The variable domain in full, with the rest retrieved from reference TRBV9 and TRBJ2-2, is DSGVTQTPKHLITATGQRVTLRCSPRSGDLSVYWYQQSLDQGLQFLIQYYNGEERAKGNILERFSAQQFPDLHSELNLSSLELGDSALYFCASSRLQGSGTGELFFGEGSRLTVL.

This chain connects TRBV27 to TRBJ2-5, with 8 bases aligning to TRBD2. The germline gives CDR1 MNHEY, CDR2 SMNVEV (reference sequence). With 5 bases clipped from V and 13 bases from J, the junction kept 12 bases outside the gene matches. The CDR3 is 13 residues long. CDR3 amino acids: CASSPTSSGLAYF. DNA for the CDR3: TGTGCCAGCAGTCCAACATCTAGCGGACTAGCGTACTTC.

The chain recombines TRBV7-8 with TRBJ2-7; tentatively, D is TRBD2 (7 bases). The CDR3 extends over 18 amino acids. Deletions cut 3 bases from V and 0 bases from J, with 21 bases between. The germline CDR1 and CDR2 sequences are SGHVS and FQNEAQ. This CDR3 is CASSFWSRGGRASYEQYF. As DNA, the CDR3 is TGTGCCAGCAGCTTTTGGAGCAGGGGTGGGAGGGCCTCCTACGAGCAGTACTTC.

The chain links TRBV7-2 to TRBJ2-1; 9 nucleotides line up with TRBD2. This CDR3 contains 13 residues. Germline assignment: CDR1 SGHTA and CDR2 FQGNSA. Trimming removed 6 bases from V and 7 bases from J; junction bases left unmatched: 4. The DNA for the CDR3 is TGTGCCAGCAGAAGGACTAGCGAGAATGAGCAGTTCTTC. The encoded protein is CASRRTSENEQFF.

This chain uses TRBV9 with TRBJ2-1, with TRBD2 as a possible D gene (7 bases). In germline, CDR1 is SGDLS, CDR2 YYNGEE. This CDR3 has 15 residues. Trimming left V 3 bases short and J 0 bases short, with 10 bases between. The CDR3 DNA reads TGTGCCAGCAGCGGAGGGGGGGTCTCCTACAATGAGCAGTTCTTC. This gives the protein CASSGGGVSYNEQFF. The full variable domain, in which reference TRBV9 and TRBJ2-1 provide the parts outside the CDR3, is DSGVTQTPKHLITATGQRVTLRCSPRSGDLSVYWYQQSLDQGLQFLIQYYNGEERAKGNILERFSAQQFPDLHSELNLSSLELGDSALYFCASSGGGVSYNEQFFGPGTRLTVL.

The chain carries TRBV5-4 and TRBJ2-5; D perhaps matches TRBD1 (5 bases). The CDR3 length is 13 residues. Trimming took off 2 bases at V and 7 bases at J, with 12 bases between the two ends. Per germline, CDR1 SGHNT and CDR2 YYREEE (reference sequence). CDR3 sequence (DNA): TGTGCCAGCAGCTTAGAGACAGCGCGGACCCAGTACTTC. Amino acids: CASSLETARTQYF.

The CDR3 region is CSVMFWGGNTEAFF. CDR3 sequence (DNA): TGCAGCGTTATGTTCTGGGGGGGGAACACTGAAGCTTTCTTT. The gene calls are TRBV29-1 and TRBJ1-1; perhaps TRBD1 as D (5 bases). Trimming cost V 5 bases and J 1 base, with 14 bases left between them. Germline V gene lookup returns CDR1 SQVTM and CDR2 ANQGSEA. The CDR3 extends over 14 amino acids.

The chain couples TRBV25-1 to TRBJ1-2; D may be TRBD1 (5 bases). Germline assignment: CDR1 MGHDK and CDR2 SYGVNS. This CDR3 region has 14 residues. V was clipped by 10 bases and J by 1 base, with 16 bases between them. As DNA, the CDR3 is TGTGCCACCGCACACGGGGGGTTTAACTATGGCTACACCTTC. It encodes CATAHGGFNYGYTF.

This rearrangement joins TRBV29-1 to TRBJ2-7, with a weak D call TRBD1 (7 bases). Germline CDR1 SQVTM, CDR2 ANQGSEA. V shed 5 bases and J shed 4 bases, with 18 bases lying between them. This CDR3 is built from 14 residues. The chain's CDR3 is CSVPTGASDYEQYF. The CDR3 DNA reads TGCAGCGTTCCTACAGGGGCTAGCGATTACGAGCAGTACTTC.

The gene calls are TRBV11-2 and TRBJ2-3; 8 nucleotides align to TRBD1. The germline CDR1 and CDR2 sequences are SGHAT and FQNNGV. This CDR3 has 16 amino acids. V was clipped by 3 bases and J by 2 bases; unmatched bases: 7. The CDR3 reads CASSLQGASVTDTQYF. CDR3 DNA: TGTGCCAGCAGCTTGCAGGGGGCAAGTGTCACAGATACGCAGTATTTT.

The chain carries TRBV19 and TRBJ2-3; D is ambiguous. Trimming left V 3 bases short and J 2 bases short, with 15 bases between. The CDR3 sequence is 16 residues long. Germline V gene data show CDR1 as LNHDA and CDR2 as SQIVND (reference sequence). The CDR3 region has the DNA TGTGCCAGTAGTATGACCCCAACACTAAACACAGATACGCAGTATTTT. Translated, it gives CASSMTPTLNTDTQYF. Based on the CDR3 plus reference TRBV19 and TRBJ2-3, the full variable domain is DGGITQSPKYLFRKEGQNVTLSCEQNLNHDAMYWYRQDPGQGLRLIYYSQIVNDFQKGDIAEGYSVSREKKESFPLTVTSAQKNPTAFYLCASSMTPTLNTDTQYFGPGTRLTVL.

This chain links TRBV4-3 with TRBJ2-3; the D gene is possibly TRBD1 (5 bases). V gave up 0 bases and J gave up 5 bases, with 18 bases separating them. Looked up from germline, CDR1 is LGHNA and CDR2 is YSLEER. This CDR3 spans 17 amino acids. CDR3 bases: TGCGCCAGCAGCCAAGATGTATCAAGGGGTTCGGGAGATACGCAGTATTTT. Protein: CASSQDVSRGSGDTQYF.

The chain carries TRBV2 and TRBJ2-7; 11 positions match TRBD1. The CDR3 covers 14 residues. J lost 7 bases, V lost 6 bases, and 8 bases had no gene match. Looked up from germline, CDR1 is SNHLY and CDR2 is FYNNEI. CDR3 region: CASRDRDRGWEQYF. CDR3 nucleotide sequence: TGTGCCAGCAGGGACCGGGACAGGGGGTGGGAGCAGTACTTC.

The chain couples TRBV6-5 to TRBJ1-4; D remains ambiguous. The V end lost 0 bases, the J end lost 4 bases, and 9 bases lay between the germline ends. CDR1 is MNHEY and CDR2 is SVGAGI in the germline V gene. The CDR3 sequence is 15 residues long. The CDR3 spells CASSYSSGHNEKLFF. The CDR3 DNA follows: TGTGCCAGCAGTTACTCGTCAGGCCATAATGAAAAACTGTTTTTT.

This chain links TRBV7-9 with TRBJ2-7; 14 bases agree with TRBD2. With V trimmed by 6 bases and J by 9 bases, 7 bases remained unmatched. This CDR3 region has 14 residues. Germline loops: CDR1 SEHNR, CDR2 FQNEAQ (reference sequence). CDR3 DNA: TGTGCCAGCAGTCCCGGGACTAGCGGGAGTAGGCAGTACTTC. Amino acid sequence: CASSPGTSGSRQYF.

To note about this clone: The junction and the germline gene differ at one end; a read error may be behind it. As DNA, the CDR3 is TGTGTCAGCTCACCCCAGGGGGCGGACTACGAGCAGTACTTC. Its translation is CVSSPQGADYEQYF. The rearrangement joins TRBV18 to TRBJ2-7; the match to TRBD1 covers 8 bases. CDR3 size: 14 residues. Per the germline V gene, CDR1 is KGHSH and CDR2 is LQKENI.

This rearrangement joins TRBV6-5 to TRBJ1-2, with D uncertain. The CDR3 is 14 residues long. Germline lookup yields CDR1 MNHEY and CDR2 SVGAGI. The V gene lost 3 bases and the J gene lost 4 bases, with 12 bases spanning the gap. The CDR3 bases are TGTGCCAGCAGTTATGCTTGGGCCCCCTATGGCTACACCTTC. This translates into CASSYAWAPYGYTF.

The chain is built from TRBV19 and TRBJ1-2; the match to TRBD1 covers 10 bases. CDR1 and CDR2 (germline): LNHDA, SQIVND (reference sequence). Trimming took 6 bases from V and 6 from J; bases not matched to a gene: 1. The CDR3 runs 12 residues. The chain's CDR3 is CASRTGGDGYTF. In nucleotides, the CDR3 is TGTGCCAGTAGGACAGGGGGCGATGGCTACACCTTC.

The J gene is TRBJ2-7, the V gene TRBV5-1; D gene ambiguous. V was shortened by 0 bases and J by 1 base, with 11 bases between the two germline ends. CDR3 length: 15 residues. From germline, CDR1 is SGHRS and CDR2 YFSETQ. Written as DNA, the CDR3 is TGCGCCAGCAGCTTGGACTCTTCCTATTCCTACGAGCAGTACTTC. Protein: CASSLDSSYSYEQYF.

This rearrangement joins TRBV4-3 to TRBJ2-5; the match to TRBD2 covers 11 bases. Germline V gene sequence: CDR1 LGHNA, CDR2 YSLEER. With V trimmed by 0 bases and J by 9 bases, 6 bases remained unmatched. CDR3 length: 15 amino acids. CDR3: CASSQDVLAGGAQYF. The CDR3 region has the DNA TGCGCCAGCAGCCAAGACGTTCTAGCGGGAGGCGCCCAGTACTTC.

The V and J genes are TRBV5-1 and TRBJ2-2; TRBD2 agrees at 12 bases. The V gene end was trimmed by 0 bases and the J gene end by 6 bases; junction bases not matched to a gene: 3. From germline, CDR1 is SGHRS and CDR2 YFSETQ. The CDR3 loop spans 16 amino acids. CDR3 sequence: CASSLVLAGGPGELFF. The DNA of the CDR3 is TGCGCCAGCAGCTTGGTCCTAGCGGGAGGGCCCGGGGAGCTGTTTTTT.

On this clone: The junction differs from germline at one of its ends, possibly a read error. This same CDR3 is encoded by further DNA sequences in the sample. CDR3 sequence: CASRRSGKETEAFF. CDR3 nucleotides: TGTGCCAGCAGGCGAAGCGGGAAGGAGACTGAAGCTTTTTTT. The chain couples TRBV6-5 to TRBJ1-1, with unresolved D. This CDR3 has 14 amino acids. Germline V lookup: CDR1 MNHEY, CDR2 SVGAGI.

V usage is TRBV7-6 and J usage is TRBJ2-3, with 11 bases aligning to TRBD2. Germline loops: CDR1 SGHVS, CDR2 FNYEAQ. CDR3 length: 16 amino acids. Germline trimming cut 1 base from V and 3 bases from J; bases unmatched to any gene: 3. CDR3 loop: CASSLGASGGTDTQYF. The CDR3 DNA is TGTGCCAGCAGCTTAGGGGCTAGCGGGGGGACAGATACGCAGTATTTT.

V is TRBV18 and J is TRBJ1-1; 7 nucleotides match TRBD1. The germline V gene encodes CDR1 KGHSH and CDR2 LQKENI. V lost 0 bases and J lost 1; bases outside the gene matches: 8. The CDR3 consists of 17 residues. The CDR3 spells CASSPPKTSGGNTEAFF. The CDR3 coding sequence is TGTGCCAGCTCACCACCGAAGACGTCAGGGGGGAACACTGAAGCTTTCTTT. The full variable domain, rest sourced from reference TRBV18 and TRBJ1-1, is NAGVMQNPRHLVRRRGQEARLRCSPMKGHSHVYWYRQLPEEGLKFMVYLQKENIIDESGMPKERFSAEFPKEGPSILRIQQVVRGDSAAYFCASSPPKTSGGNTEAFFGQGTRLTVV.